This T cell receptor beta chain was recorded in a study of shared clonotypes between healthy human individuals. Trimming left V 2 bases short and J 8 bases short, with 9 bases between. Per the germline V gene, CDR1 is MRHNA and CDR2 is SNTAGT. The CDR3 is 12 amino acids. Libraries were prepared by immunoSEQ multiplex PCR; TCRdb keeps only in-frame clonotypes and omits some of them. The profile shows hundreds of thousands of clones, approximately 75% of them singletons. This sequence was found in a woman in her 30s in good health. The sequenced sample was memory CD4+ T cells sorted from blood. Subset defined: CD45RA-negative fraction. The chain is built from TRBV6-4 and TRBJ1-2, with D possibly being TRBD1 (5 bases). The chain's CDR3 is CASSDVPGGYTF. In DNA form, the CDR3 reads TGTGCCAGCAGTGACGTTCCAGGGGGCTACACCTTC.